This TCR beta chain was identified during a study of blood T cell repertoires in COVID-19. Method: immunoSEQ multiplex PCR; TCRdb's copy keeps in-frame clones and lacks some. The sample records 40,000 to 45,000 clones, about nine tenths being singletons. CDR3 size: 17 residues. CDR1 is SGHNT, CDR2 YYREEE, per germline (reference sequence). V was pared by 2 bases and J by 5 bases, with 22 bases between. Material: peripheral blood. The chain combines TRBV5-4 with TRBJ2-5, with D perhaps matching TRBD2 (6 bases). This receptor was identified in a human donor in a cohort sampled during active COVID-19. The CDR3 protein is CASSLFGPGGMGETQYF. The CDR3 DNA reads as TGTGCCAGCAGCTTATTTGGCCCCGGCGGGATGGGGGAGACCCAGTACTTC.